This T cell receptor (beta chain) was profiled in a study of blood T cells in healthy people across ages. This clonotype was found many times. Its antigen is currently unknown. Broader study findings: Naive T cell percentage showed a strong correlation with the diversity of TCR beta.

Germline V gene data show CDR1 as SGHVS and CDR2 as FNYEAQ. The CDR3 loop spans 15 amino acids. Trimming removed 0 bases at V and 4 bases at J, with 11 bases between. Staff drew roughly 10 milliliters of peripheral blood from each donor. A second PCR, run for about 7 to 11 cycles, used a sample-barcoded 5' primer plus a J-beta primer mix. Each cDNA was tagged by a template-switch adaptor containing 12 random nucleotides. TCRdb re-derived calls from the 5' RACE reads in MiXCR, one entry per CDR3 protein. The sample contains roughly 640,000 distinct CDR3 sequences, about 30% of which appear only once. The receptor comes from a woman of 80 years or more in good health. V is TRBV7-6 and J is TRBJ2-3; D may correspond to TRBD1 or TRBD2 (5 bases each). The sample comprised blood. CDR3 DNA: TGTGCCAGCAGCTTAGCGGACGGGGACGCAGATACGCAGTATTTT. This gives the protein CASSLADGDADTQYF.